This T cell receptor beta chain stems from a study of graft-versus-host responses after intestinal transplantation. Background on the study: Following induction with anti-thymocyte globulin, all recipients were given tacrolimus and steroids for approximately three years.

To note about this clone: Its matching antigen is unknown.

Study-level points and caveats: Individuals carrying graft-donor T cell macrochimerism showed high graft-versus-host to host-versus-graft clonal ratios in allografts. Peak levels of circulating GvH clones tracked with early post-transplant HvG declines. Marrow from the recipient contained GvH clones, some of which had appeared first in ileum or blood.

Germline CDR1 and CDR2: SGHTA and FQGNSA. Trimming took 3 bases from V and 1 from J; bases not matched to a gene: 8. This CDR3 spans 17 amino acids. Sequenced by immunoSEQ multiplex PCR; TCRdb stores in-frame clones only, minus some. The sample records 21,000 or so clones, 89% being singletons. The V and J genes are TRBV7-2 and TRBJ1-2; 10 bases are a match to TRBD1. The TCR comes from a human patient who received an intestinal transplant, so some T cells may come from the graft donor. The starting material was PBMCs, obtained around 68 days after intestinal transplantation. The CDR3 DNA is TGTGCCAGCAGCTTCACCCCCCGGGACAGGGGTAACTATGGCTACACCTTC. Its translation is CASSFTPRDRGNYGYTF.